The 13 T cell receptor beta chains presented below share a single source sample, sequenced in a study of CD8 T cells in Susac syndrome. An input of about 0.45 to 1 ug of RNA was subjected to reverse transcription using random hexamers. Each CDR3 protein is one row after TCRdb ran MiXCR on the immunoSEQ multiplex PCR reads. The sample records about 170,000 distinct CDR3 sequences, roughly 95% being singletons. Input material: CD4+ T cells from PBMCs. These TCRs come from a human donor with Susac syndrome.

The V gene is TRBV20-1, the J gene TRBJ2-1; 9 bases map to TRBD2. Germline assignment: CDR1 DFQATT and CDR2 SNEGSKA (reference sequence). The length of the CDR3 is 14 residues. J lost 7 bases, V lost 7 bases, and 11 bases had no gene match. CDR3 in amino acids: CSVSLAGVKNEQFF. The DNA of the CDR3 is TGCAGTGTTTCATTAGCGGGAGTAAAGAATGAGCAGTTCTTC.

The chain couples TRBV29-1 to TRBJ2-3; TRBD2 agrees at 8 bases. The length of the CDR3 is 13 residues. The V gene end was trimmed by 7 bases and the J gene end by 2 bases; junction bases not matched to a gene: 5. Germline CDR1 reads SQVTM; CDR2 reads ANQGSEA. CDR3 region: CSANSGITDTQYF. DNA for the CDR3: TGCAGCGCCAATAGCGGGATCACAGATACGCAGTATTTT.

The V call is TRBV10-3, the J call TRBJ1-2, with 8 bases matching TRBD1. Germline assignment: CDR1 ENHRY and CDR2 SYGVKD. V lost 4 bases to trimming and J lost 1 base; unmatched junction nucleotides: 2. The CDR3 totals 14 residues. For the CDR3, the DNA is TGTGCCATCAGTGGACAGGGGAGTAACTATGGCTACACCTTC. It translates to CAISGQGSNYGYTF.

V and J are TRBV5-1 and TRBJ2-7, with TRBD1 identical over 10 bases. V was clipped by 4 bases and J by 6 bases; unmatched bases: 13. Germline assignment: CDR1 SGHRS and CDR2 YFSETQ. This CDR3 has 16 amino acids. The CDR3 region is CASSQRQGAQRVEQYF. CDR3 in DNA: TGCGCCAGCAGCCAGCGACAGGGGGCGCAACGGGTCGAGCAGTACTTC.

The rearrangement joins TRBV24-1 to TRBJ2-3; D unclear. Germline V gene sequence: CDR1 KGHDR, CDR2 SFDVKD. CDR3 length equals 11 residues. Trimming took off 10 bases at V and 6 bases at J, with 10 bases between the two ends. CDR3 loop: CATQLEDTQYF. CDR3 coding DNA: TGTGCCACGCAGCTAGAGGATACGCAGTATTTT.

This clonotype has just a few counts. The chain combines TRBV20-1 with TRBJ2-5, with D unclear. Trimming took 0 bases from V and 9 from J, leaving 11 bases between them. The CDR3 length is 12 residues. Germline values: CDR1 DFQATT, CDR2 SNEGSKA (reference sequence). The CDR3 DNA follows: TGCAGTGCTAGAGATGGATCTTTCCCCCAGTACTTC. It yields the protein CSARDGSFPQYF.

The chain combines TRBV29-1 with TRBJ2-1, with D tentatively TRBD1 or TRBD2 (5 bases each). The CDR3 length is 13 residues. Germline values: CDR1 SQVTM, CDR2 ANQGSEA. The V end was cut by 8 bases, the J end by 8 bases, with 19 bases between. CDR3 region: CSPRELGRDEQFF. As DNA, the CDR3 is TGCAGCCCGCGAGAATTGGGACGTGATGAGCAGTTCTTC.

This clonotype came up a few times. The DNA of the CDR3 is TGCGCCAGCAGCCAAGATTTTACGACTAGCCGCACAGATACGCAGTATTTT. Its protein product is CASSQDFTTSRTDTQYF. The chain joins TRBV4-3 to TRBJ2-3; 7 bases line up with TRBD2. Trimming removed 0 bases from V and 1 base from J; junction bases left unmatched: 7. CDR1 is LGHNA, CDR2 YSLEER, per germline. There are 17 residues in the CDR3.

The chain carries TRBV29-1 and TRBJ2-5; maybe TRBD2 (5 bases). Trimming shortened V by 6 bases and J by 5 bases, and 16 bases separated the two germline ends. CDR1 is SQVTM, CDR2 ANQGSEA, per germline. There are 13 residues in the CDR3. CDR3: CSVGGLLRETQYF. The CDR3 DNA reads TGCAGCGTCGGAGGACTCTTAAGGGAGACCCAGTACTTC.

This chain links TRBV30 with TRBJ2-7; TRBD2 agrees at 10 bases. With V trimmed by 1 base and J by 3 bases, 3 bases remained unmatched. Germline V gene lookup returns CDR1 GTSNPN and CDR2 SVGIG (reference sequence). The CDR3 extends over 14 amino acids. The CDR3 reads CAWSASGRGYEQYF. Written as DNA, the CDR3 is TGTGCCTGGAGTGCAAGCGGGAGGGGCTACGAGCAGTACTTC.

The chain is built from TRBV2 and TRBJ1-2; D unresolved. The CDR3 is made up of 12 amino acids. The ends were cut back, 5 bases at V and 0 bases at J, with 4 bases in the middle. Germline CDR1 is SNHLY and CDR2 is FYNNEI. The CDR3 sequence is CASSSPNYGYTF. CDR3 DNA sequence: TGTGCCAGCAGTAGCCCTAACTATGGCTACACCTTC.

The chain combines TRBV7-8 with TRBJ1-6, with TRBD1 identical over 9 bases. The CDR3 has 14 amino acids. Germline CDR1 reads SGHVS; CDR2 reads FQNEAQ. V was pared by 1 base and J by 10 bases, with 2 bases of the junction left unmatched. The CDR3 DNA reads TGTGCCAGCAGCTTAGGGACAGGGGTCTCACCCCTCCACTTT. It yields the protein CASSLGTGVSPLHF.

The genes are TRBV4-3 and TRBJ1-2; D might be TRBD1 (6 bases). This CDR3 is built from 13 residues. V lost 4 bases and J 5 bases, leaving 11 bases between the germline ends. CDR1 is LGHNA, CDR2 YSLEER, per germline. CDR3 DNA: TGCGCCAGCAGCCGGACAGCGGAGTATGGCTACACCTTC. Encoded protein: CASSRTAEYGYTF.